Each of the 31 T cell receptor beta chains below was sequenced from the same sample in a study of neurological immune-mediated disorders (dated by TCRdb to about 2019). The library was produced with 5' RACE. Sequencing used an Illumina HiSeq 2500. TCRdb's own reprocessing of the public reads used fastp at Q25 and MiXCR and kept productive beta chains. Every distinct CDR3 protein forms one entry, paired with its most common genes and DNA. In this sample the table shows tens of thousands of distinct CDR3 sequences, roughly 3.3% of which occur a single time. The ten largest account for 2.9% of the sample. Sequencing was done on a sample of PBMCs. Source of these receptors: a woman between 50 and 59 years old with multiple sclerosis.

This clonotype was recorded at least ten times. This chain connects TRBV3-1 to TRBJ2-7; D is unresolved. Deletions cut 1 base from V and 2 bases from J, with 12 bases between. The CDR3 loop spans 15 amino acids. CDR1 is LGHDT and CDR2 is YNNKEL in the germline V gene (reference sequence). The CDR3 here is CASSQVVSPTYEQYF. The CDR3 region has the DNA TGTGCCAGCAGCCAAGTTGTGAGCCCCACCTACGAGCAGTACTTC.

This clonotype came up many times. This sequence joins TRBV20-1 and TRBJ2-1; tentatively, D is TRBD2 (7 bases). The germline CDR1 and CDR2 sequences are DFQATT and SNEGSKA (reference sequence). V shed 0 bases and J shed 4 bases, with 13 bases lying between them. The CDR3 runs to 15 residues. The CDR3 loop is CSARDTRGPYNEQFF. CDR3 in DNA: TGCAGTGCTAGAGATACGCGGGGGCCATACAATGAGCAGTTCTTC.

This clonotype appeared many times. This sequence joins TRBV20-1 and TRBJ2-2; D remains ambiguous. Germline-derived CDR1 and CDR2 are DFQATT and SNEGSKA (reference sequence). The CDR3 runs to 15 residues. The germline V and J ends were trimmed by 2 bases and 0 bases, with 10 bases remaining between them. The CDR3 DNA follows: TGCAGTGCTAGACCCACTACACCGAACACCGGGGAGCTGTTTTTT. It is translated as CSARPTTPNTGELFF.

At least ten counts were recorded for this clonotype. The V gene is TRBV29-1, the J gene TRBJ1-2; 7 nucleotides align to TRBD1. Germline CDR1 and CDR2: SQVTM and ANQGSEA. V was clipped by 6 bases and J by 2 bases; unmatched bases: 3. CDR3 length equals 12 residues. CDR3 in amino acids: CSVEGQNYGYTF. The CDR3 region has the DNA TGCAGCGTCGAGGGACAGAACTATGGCTACACCTTC.

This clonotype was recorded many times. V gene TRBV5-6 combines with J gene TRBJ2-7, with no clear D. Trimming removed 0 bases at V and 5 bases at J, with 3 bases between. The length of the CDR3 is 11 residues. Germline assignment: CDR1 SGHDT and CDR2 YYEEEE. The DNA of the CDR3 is TGTGCCAGCAGCTTGGTCGACGAGCAGTACTTC. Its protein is CASSLVDEQYF.

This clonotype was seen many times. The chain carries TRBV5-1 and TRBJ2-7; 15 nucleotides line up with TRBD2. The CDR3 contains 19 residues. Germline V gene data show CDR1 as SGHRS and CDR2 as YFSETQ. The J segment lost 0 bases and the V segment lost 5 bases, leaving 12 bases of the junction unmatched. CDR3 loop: CASRRGLAGGSTSSYEQYF. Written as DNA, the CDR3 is TGCGCCAGCAGGCGGGGACTAGCGGGGGGTAGTACCAGCTCCTACGAGCAGTACTTC.

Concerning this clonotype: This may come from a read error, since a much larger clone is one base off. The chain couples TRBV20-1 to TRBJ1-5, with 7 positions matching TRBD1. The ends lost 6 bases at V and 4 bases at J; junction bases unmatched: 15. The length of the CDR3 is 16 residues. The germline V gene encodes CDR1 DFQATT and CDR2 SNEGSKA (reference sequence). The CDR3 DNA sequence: TGCAGTGCCAGCCCCGGACAGACAGGGCGGAATCAGCCCCAGCATTTT. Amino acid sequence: CSASPGQTGRNQPQHF.

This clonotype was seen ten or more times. The CDR3 region is CASSVTSGAVGDTQYF. For the CDR3, the DNA is TGTGCCAGCAGCGTCACTAGCGGGGCGGTAGGCGATACGCAGTATTTT. The chain links TRBV9 to TRBJ2-3; 10 positions match TRBD2. Germline V gene data show CDR1 as SGDLS and CDR2 as YYNGEE. After removal of 2 bases from V and 6 bases from J, the junction contained 9 bases not matched to a gene. This CDR3 spans 16 amino acids.

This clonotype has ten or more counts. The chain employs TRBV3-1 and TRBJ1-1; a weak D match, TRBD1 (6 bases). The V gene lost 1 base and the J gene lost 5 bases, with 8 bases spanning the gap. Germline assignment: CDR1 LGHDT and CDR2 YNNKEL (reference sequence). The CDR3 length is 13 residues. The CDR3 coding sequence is TGTGCCAGCAGCCAAGCAGGGGTTACTGAAGCTTTCTTT. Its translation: CASSQAGVTEAFF.

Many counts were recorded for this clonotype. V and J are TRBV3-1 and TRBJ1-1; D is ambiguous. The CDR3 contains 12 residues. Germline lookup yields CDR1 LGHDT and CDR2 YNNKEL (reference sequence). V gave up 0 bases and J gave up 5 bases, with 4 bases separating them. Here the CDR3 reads CASSQEYTEAFF. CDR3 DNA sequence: TGTGCCAGCAGCCAAGAATATACTGAAGCTTTCTTT.

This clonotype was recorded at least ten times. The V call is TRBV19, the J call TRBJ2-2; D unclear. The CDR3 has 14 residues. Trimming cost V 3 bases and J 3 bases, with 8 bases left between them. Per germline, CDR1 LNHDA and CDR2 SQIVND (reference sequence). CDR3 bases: TGTGCCAGTAGTATCCAAGGGCACACCGGGGAGCTGTTTTTT. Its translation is CASSIQGHTGELFF.

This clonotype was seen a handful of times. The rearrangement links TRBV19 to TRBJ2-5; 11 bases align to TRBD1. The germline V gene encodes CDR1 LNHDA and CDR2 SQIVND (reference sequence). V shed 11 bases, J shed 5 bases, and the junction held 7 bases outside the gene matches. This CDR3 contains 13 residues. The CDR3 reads CASGQGAAETQYF. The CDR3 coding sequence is TGTGCCTCCGGACAGGGGGCAGCGGAGACCCAGTACTTC.

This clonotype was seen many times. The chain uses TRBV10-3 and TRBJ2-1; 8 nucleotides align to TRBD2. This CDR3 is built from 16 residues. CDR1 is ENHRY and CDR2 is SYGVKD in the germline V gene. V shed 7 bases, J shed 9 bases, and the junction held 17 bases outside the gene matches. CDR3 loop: CAIKAGSGAPRGEQFF. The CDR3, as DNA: TGTGCCATCAAGGCGGGTAGCGGGGCCCCCCGCGGTGAGCAGTTCTTC.

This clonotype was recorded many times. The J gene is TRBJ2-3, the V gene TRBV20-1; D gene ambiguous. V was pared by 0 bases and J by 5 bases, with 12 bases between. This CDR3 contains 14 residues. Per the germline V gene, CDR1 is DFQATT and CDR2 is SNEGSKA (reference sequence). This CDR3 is CSARDPPGLDTQYF. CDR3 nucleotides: TGCAGTGCTAGAGATCCCCCAGGTTTAGATACGCAGTATTTT.

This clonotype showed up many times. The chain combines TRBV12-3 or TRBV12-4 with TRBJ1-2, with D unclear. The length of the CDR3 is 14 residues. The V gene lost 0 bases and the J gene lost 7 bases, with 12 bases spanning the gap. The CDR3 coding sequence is TGTGCCAGCAGTTTAGCACACTCCGATAGTGGCTACACCTTC. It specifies CASSLAHSDSGYTF.

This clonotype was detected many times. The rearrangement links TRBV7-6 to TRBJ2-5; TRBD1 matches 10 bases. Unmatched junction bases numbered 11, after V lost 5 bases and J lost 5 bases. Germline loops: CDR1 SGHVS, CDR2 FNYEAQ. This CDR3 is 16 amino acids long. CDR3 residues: CASSPPDRGRRETQYF. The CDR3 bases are TGTGCCAGCAGCCCCCCCGACAGGGGGCGAAGGGAGACCCAGTACTTC.

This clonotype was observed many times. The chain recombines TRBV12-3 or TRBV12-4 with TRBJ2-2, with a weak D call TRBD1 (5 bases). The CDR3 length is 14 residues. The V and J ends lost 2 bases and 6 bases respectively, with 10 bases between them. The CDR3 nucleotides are TGTGCCAGCAGTTTAAACGTAGGGGCCGGGGAGCTGTTTTTT. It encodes CASSLNVGAGELFF.

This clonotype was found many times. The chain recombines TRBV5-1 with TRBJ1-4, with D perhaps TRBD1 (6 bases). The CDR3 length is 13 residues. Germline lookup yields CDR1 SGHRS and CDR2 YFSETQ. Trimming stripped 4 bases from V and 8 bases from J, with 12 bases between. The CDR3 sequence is CASSTRTAEKLFF. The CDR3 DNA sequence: TGCGCCAGCAGCACTAGGACAGCCGAAAAACTGTTTTTT.

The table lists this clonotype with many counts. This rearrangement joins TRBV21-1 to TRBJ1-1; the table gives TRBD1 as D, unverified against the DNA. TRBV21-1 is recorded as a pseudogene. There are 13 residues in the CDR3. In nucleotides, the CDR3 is TGTGCCAGCAGCAGGGGCCAGAACACTGAAGCTTTCTTT. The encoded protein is CASSRGQNTEAFF.

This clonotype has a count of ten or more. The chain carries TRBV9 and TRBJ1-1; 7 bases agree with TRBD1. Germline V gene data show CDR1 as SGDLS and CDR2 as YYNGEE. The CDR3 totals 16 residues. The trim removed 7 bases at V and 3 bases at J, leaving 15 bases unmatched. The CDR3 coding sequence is TGTGCCAGCGGACAGGAGGGTCCCCAAGAAGACACTGAAGCTTTCTTT. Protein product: CASGQEGPQEDTEAFF. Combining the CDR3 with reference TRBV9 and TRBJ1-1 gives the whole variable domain DSGVTQTPKHLITATGQRVTLRCSPRSGDLSVYWYQQSLDQGLQFLIQYYNGEERAKGNILERFSAQQFPDLHSELNLSSLELGDSALYFCASGQEGPQEDTEAFFGQGTRLTVV.

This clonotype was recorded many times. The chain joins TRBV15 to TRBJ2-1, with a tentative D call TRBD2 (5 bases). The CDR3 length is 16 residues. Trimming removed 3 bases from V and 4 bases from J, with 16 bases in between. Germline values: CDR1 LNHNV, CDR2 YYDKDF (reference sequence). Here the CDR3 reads CATSRSSHLTYNEQFF. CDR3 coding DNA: TGTGCCACCAGCAGGTCTAGCCACTTGACATACAATGAGCAGTTCTTC.

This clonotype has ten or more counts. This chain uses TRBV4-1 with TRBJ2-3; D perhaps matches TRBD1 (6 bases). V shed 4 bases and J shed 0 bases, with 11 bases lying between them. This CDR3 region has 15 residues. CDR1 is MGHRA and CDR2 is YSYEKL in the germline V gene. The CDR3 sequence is CASSLRTASTDTQYF. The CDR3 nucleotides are TGCGCCAGCAGCCTCCGGACAGCCAGCACAGATACGCAGTATTTT.

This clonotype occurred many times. The CDR3 here is CASTKGGLAGEEQFF. The DNA for the CDR3 is TGTGCCAGCACCAAAGGGGGACTAGCGGGGGAAGAGCAGTTCTTC. The chain couples TRBV11-2 to TRBJ2-1; 14 bases fit TRBD2. The CDR3 is 15 residues long. Germline-derived CDR1 and CDR2 are SGHAT and FQNNGV. Losses at the gene ends were 7 bases for V and 10 bases for J; bases not matched to a gene: 9.

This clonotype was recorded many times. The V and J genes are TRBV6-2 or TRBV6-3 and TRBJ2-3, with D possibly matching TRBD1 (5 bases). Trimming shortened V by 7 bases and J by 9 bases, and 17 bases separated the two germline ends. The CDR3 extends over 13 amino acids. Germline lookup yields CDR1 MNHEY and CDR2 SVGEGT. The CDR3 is CASITRGAGTQYF. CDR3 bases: TGTGCCAGCATCACACGTGGGGCAGGGACGCAGTATTTT.

Written as DNA, the CDR3 is TGTGCCAACAGGAACACGACGTTCAGTGAGCAGTTCTTC. This gives the protein CANRNTTFSEQFF. The chain couples TRBV15 to TRBJ2-1; a possible D gene is TRBD1 (5 bases). CDR1 LNHNV and CDR2 YYDKDF come from the germline V gene (reference sequence). This CDR3 comprises 13 residues. The V end lost 10 bases, the J end lost 9 bases, and 19 bases lay between the germline ends.

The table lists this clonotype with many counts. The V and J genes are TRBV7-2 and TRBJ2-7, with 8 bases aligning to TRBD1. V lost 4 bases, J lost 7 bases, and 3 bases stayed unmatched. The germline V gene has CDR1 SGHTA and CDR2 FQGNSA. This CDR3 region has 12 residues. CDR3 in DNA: TGTGCCAGCAGCTGGAGACAGGGGGAGCAGTACTTC. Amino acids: CASSWRQGEQYF.

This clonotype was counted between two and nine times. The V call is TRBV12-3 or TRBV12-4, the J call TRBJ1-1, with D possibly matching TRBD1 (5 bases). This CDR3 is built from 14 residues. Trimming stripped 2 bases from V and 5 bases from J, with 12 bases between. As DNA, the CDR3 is TGTGCCAGCAGTTTACGTGGGGGGGGGACTGAAGCTTTCTTT. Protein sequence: CASSLRGGGTEAFF.

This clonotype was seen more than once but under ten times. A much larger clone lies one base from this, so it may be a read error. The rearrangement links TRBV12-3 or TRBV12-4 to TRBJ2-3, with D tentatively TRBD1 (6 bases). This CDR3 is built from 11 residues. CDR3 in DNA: TGTGCCAGCAGATCCTCCATGGACAGAAATTTT. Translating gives CASRSSMDRNF.

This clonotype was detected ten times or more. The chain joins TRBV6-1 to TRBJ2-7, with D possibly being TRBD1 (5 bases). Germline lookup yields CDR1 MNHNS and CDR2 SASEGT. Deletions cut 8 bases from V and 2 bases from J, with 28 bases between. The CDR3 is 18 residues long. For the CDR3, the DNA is TGTGCCAGCCGCCCTTCCTTATTGACAGCGCTTCGTCCCTACGAGCAGTACTTC. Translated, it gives CASRPSLLTALRPYEQYF.

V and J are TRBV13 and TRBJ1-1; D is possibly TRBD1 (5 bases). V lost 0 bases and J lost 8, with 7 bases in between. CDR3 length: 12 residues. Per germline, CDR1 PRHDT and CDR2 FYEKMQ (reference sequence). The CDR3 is CASSLGRGEAFF. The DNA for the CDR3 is TGTGCCAGCAGCTTAGGTCGGGGCGAAGCTTTCTTT.

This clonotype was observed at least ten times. CDR3 loop: CASSEWGGPQPQHF. CDR3 nucleotide sequence: TGCGCCAGCAGTGAGTGGGGAGGACCTCAGCCCCAGCATTTT. This chain uses TRBV10-1 with TRBJ1-5; D not resolved. This CDR3 has 14 amino acids. The V and J ends lost 1 base and 6 bases respectively, with 10 bases between them. CDR1 and CDR2 (germline): WNHNN, SYGVQD (reference sequence).